The next 25 T cell receptor beta chains were all read from a single sample in a study of early T cells in non-severe SARS-CoV-2 infection. TCRdb redid the calling of the 5' RACE reads with MiXCR, one entry per CDR3 protein. The table includes roughly 53,000 distinct CDR3 sequences, roughly 12% detected once. Sequenced here: whole blood, sampled at baseline. These receptors were obtained from an adult who was a healthcare worker with PCR-confirmed SARS-CoV-2 infection or an uninfected control (not recorded which).

A few counts support this clonotype. V usage is TRBV29-1 and J usage is TRBJ2-1; D gene uncertain. This CDR3 has 14 residues. Germline lookup yields CDR1 SQVTM and CDR2 ANQGSEA. V shed 4 bases and J shed 0 bases, with 10 bases lying between them. The CDR3 loop is CSVGVSSSYNEQFF. The CDR3 DNA follows: TGCAGCGTTGGAGTAAGTAGCTCCTACAATGAGCAGTTCTTC.

The chain recombines TRBV7-9 with TRBJ2-1; no firm D call. The germline V gene has CDR1 SEHNR and CDR2 FQNEAQ (reference sequence). This CDR3 region has 10 residues. V was pared by 5 bases and J by 7 bases, with 3 bases between. CDR3 nucleotides: TGTGCCAGCAGCCAAAATGAGCAGTTCTTC. It yields the protein CASSQNEQFF.

The V and J genes are TRBV20-1 and TRBJ2-3, with D possibly matching TRBD2 (5 bases). The germline V gene encodes CDR1 DFQATT and CDR2 SNEGSKA (reference sequence). V was shortened by 3 bases and J by 2 bases, with 9 bases between the two germline ends. CDR3 length equals 13 residues. CDR3 protein: CSASVAPTDTQYF. In DNA, the CDR3 is TGCAGTGCTAGCGTAGCGCCCACAGATACGCAGTATTTT.

This clonotype was seen a few times. The genes are TRBV7-9 and TRBJ2-3; maybe TRBD2 (6 bases). The V end lost 5 bases, the J end lost 4 bases, and 22 bases lay between the germline ends. The CDR3 has 17 residues. Germline V gene lookup returns CDR1 SEHNR and CDR2 FQNEAQ (reference sequence). The CDR3 protein is CASSPRPLAWRADTQYF. The CDR3 DNA reads as TGTGCCAGCAGCCCCCGCCCGCTAGCTTGGAGGGCAGATACGCAGTATTTT.

The rearrangement uses TRBV20-1 and TRBJ2-2, with 8 bases identical to TRBD2. Germline-derived CDR1 and CDR2 are DFQATT and SNEGSKA (reference sequence). The CDR3 has 16 residues. The ends lost 7 bases at V and 5 bases at J; junction bases unmatched: 15. DNA for the CDR3: TGCAGTGTCCCGATGTCTACAGCGGGAGTTACCGGGGAGCTGTTTTTT. This translates into CSVPMSTAGVTGELFF.

The rearrangement links TRBV28 to TRBJ1-2; D remains unclear. Germline V CDR1 and CDR2: MDHEN, SYDVKM. V dropped 4 bases and J dropped 3 bases, with 6 bases sitting between them. This CDR3 comprises 12 residues. Written as DNA, the CDR3 is TGTGCCAGCAGTTCCGGGTACTATGGCTACACCTTC. It encodes CASSSGYYGYTF.

This clonotype was seen a few times. The chain is built from TRBV20-1 and TRBJ2-5; the D gene could be TRBD1 or TRBD2 (6 bases each). The CDR3 is made up of 12 amino acids. Germline CDR1 DFQATT, CDR2 SNEGSKA (reference sequence). The CDR3 protein is CSVQGGIGTQYF. The CDR3 bases are TGCAGCGTACAGGGCGGGATTGGGACCCAGTACTTC.

This clonotype was found many times. The chain recombines TRBV20-1 with TRBJ1-3, with 8 bases that match TRBD1. CDR3 length equals 18 residues. Germline loops: CDR1 DFQATT, CDR2 SNEGSKA (reference sequence). V lost 0 bases, J lost 0 bases, and 10 bases stayed unmatched. The CDR3 spells CSARDRIRTGSSGNTIYF. The CDR3 DNA sequence: TGCAGTGCTAGAGATCGTATCAGGACAGGGAGCTCTGGAAACACCATATATTTT.

This sequence joins TRBV11-2 and TRBJ2-5, with D unresolved. Trimming removed 5 bases at V and 1 base at J, with 8 bases between. CDR1 SGHAT and CDR2 FQNNGV come from the germline V gene. This CDR3 spans 13 amino acids. This CDR3 is CASSRHLQETQYF. The DNA for the CDR3 is TGTGCCAGCAGCCGACACCTCCAAGAGACCCAGTACTTC.

On this clonotype itself: The junction shows a germline mismatch at one end, possibly a read error. This chain connects TRBV12-3 or TRBV12-4 to TRBJ2-4; 16 positions match TRBD2. This CDR3 is 12 amino acids long. The chain's CDR3 is CASGTSGRAELF. In DNA form, the CDR3 reads TGTGCCAGCGGGACTAGCGGGAGGGCCGAACTCTTC.

This chain uses TRBV2 with TRBJ2-2; D is unresolved. V lost 2 bases and J lost 2, with 12 bases in between. Germline CDR1 and CDR2: SNHLY and FYNNEI. The CDR3 contains 16 residues. Here the CDR3 reads CASSESGQVNTGELFF. DNA for the CDR3: TGTGCCAGCAGTGAATCTGGTCAGGTTAACACCGGGGAGCTGTTTTTT.

In this sample, this clonotype turned up a few times. The V call is TRBV29-1, the J call TRBJ2-3; D possibly corresponds to TRBD1 (5 bases). This CDR3 has 12 residues. Trimming took 8 bases from V and 3 from J, leaving 12 bases between them. Germline V gene data show CDR1 as SQVTM and CDR2 as ANQGSEA. CDR3 DNA: TGCAGCACAGGCGGCAATACAGATACGCAGTATTTT. Translated, it gives CSTGGNTDTQYF.

In its sample, this clonotype was seen a few times. This chain connects TRBV7-6 to TRBJ1-1; D unresolved. The germline gives CDR1 SGHVS, CDR2 FNYEAQ. CDR3 length: 13 residues. With 1 base removed from V and 7 bases from J, the gap between germline ends came to 10 bases. CDR3 DNA: TGTGCCAGCAGCTTAGAGCACTCACTTGAAGCTTTCTTT. Translated, it gives CASSLEHSLEAFF.

V gene TRBV4-3 combines with J gene TRBJ2-2; 10 positions agree with TRBD2. With V trimmed by 5 bases and J by 4 bases, 4 bases remained unmatched. CDR3 size: 15 residues. The germline gives CDR1 LGHNA, CDR2 YSLEER. Written as DNA, the CDR3 is TGCGCCAGCAGCTATAGCGGGAGGACCACCGGGGAGCTGTTTTTT. This gives the protein CASSYSGRTTGELFF.

The chain has TRBV20-1 and TRBJ2-7; no firm D call. The germline CDR1 and CDR2 sequences are DFQATT and SNEGSKA (reference sequence). Trimming took 2 bases from V and 2 from J, leaving 16 bases between them. The CDR3 has 15 amino acids. CDR3 coding DNA: TGCAGTGCTAGACCTCAGGTCAGTCCCGCCTACGAGCAGTACTTC. Its translation is CSARPQVSPAYEQYF.

There are a few counts of this clonotype. The chain joins TRBV20-1 to TRBJ2-1, with D possibly being TRBD1 or TRBD2 (5 bases each). The CDR3 sequence is 14 residues long. The V gene's germline CDR1 is DFQATT and CDR2 SNEGSKA (reference sequence). V was shortened by 3 bases and J by 3 bases, with 12 bases between the two germline ends. The CDR3 bases are TGCAGTGCTAGTTCGGGGCCGAGCTACAATGAGCAGTTCTTC. Protein: CSASSGPSYNEQFF.

In its sample, this clonotype is medium-sized. This chain links TRBV6-1 with TRBJ2-2; TRBD1 matches 8 bases. From germline, CDR1 is MNHNS and CDR2 SASEGT. The CDR3 extends over 15 amino acids. After removal of 10 bases from V and 7 bases from J, the junction contained 14 bases not matched to a gene. The CDR3 region is CAIKASGGESGELFF. DNA for the CDR3: TGTGCCATCAAAGCGTCAGGGGGCGAGAGCGGGGAGCTGTTTTTT.

This clonotype was detected only a few times. The CDR3 loop reads CATSDWESSYNEQFF. CDR3 nucleotides: TGTGCCACCAGTGATTGGGAGAGCTCCTACAATGAGCAGTTCTTC. The chain recombines TRBV24-1 with TRBJ2-1, with a weak D call TRBD2 (5 bases). The germline V and J ends were trimmed by 2 bases and 0 bases, with 7 bases remaining between them. Germline V gene lookup returns CDR1 KGHDR and CDR2 SFDVKD. This CDR3 spans 15 amino acids.

The chain joins TRBV7-9 to TRBJ2-5; 12 nucleotides align to TRBD2. After removal of 5 bases from V and 4 bases from J, the junction contained 8 bases not matched to a gene. The CDR3 sequence is 16 residues long. Germline V gene lookup returns CDR1 SEHNR and CDR2 FQNEAQ (reference sequence). The CDR3 DNA is TGTGCCAGCAGCCGAGCGACTAGCGGGAGTGGAGAGACCCAGTACTTC. Translation: CASSRATSGSGETQYF.

The chain combines TRBV11-2 with TRBJ2-7; no reliable D call. V lost 3 bases and J lost 0, with 3 bases in between. In germline, CDR1 is SGHAT, CDR2 FQNNGV. The CDR3 is 12 residues long. CDR3: CASSLSSYEQYF. Here the CDR3 DNA reads TGTGCCAGCAGCTTGAGCTCCTACGAGCAGTACTTC.

In this sample, this clonotype is medium-sized (0.01 to 0.1%). The chain links TRBV6-5 to TRBJ1-6; no clear D. CDR1 MNHEY and CDR2 SVGAGI come from the germline V gene. Trimming removed 0 bases at V and 7 bases at J, with 10 bases between. CDR3 length: 15 amino acids. The CDR3 sequence is CASSYSDGLNSPLHF. The CDR3 DNA sequence: TGTGCCAGCAGTTACTCGGACGGATTAAATTCACCCCTCCACTTT.

The chain links TRBV20-1 to TRBJ2-7, with D unclear. The CDR3 runs to 11 residues. Germline V gene data show CDR1 as DFQATT and CDR2 as SNEGSKA (reference sequence). The V and J ends lost 6 bases and 5 bases respectively, with 11 bases between them. This chain's CDR3 is CSARPDHEQYF. The DNA for the CDR3 is TGCAGTGCGCGACCAGATCACGAGCAGTACTTC.

This clonotype occurred many times. The chain uses TRBV7-6 and TRBJ2-5; 9 nucleotides align to TRBD1. CDR3 size: 14 residues. Germline lookup yields CDR1 SGHVS and CDR2 FNYEAQ. Trimming at V came to 3 bases and at J to 1 base, leaving 0 bases not matched to a gene. CDR3 amino acids: CASSLTGGQETQYF. The CDR3 bases are TGTGCCAGCAGCTTGACAGGGGGCCAAGAGACCCAGTACTTC.

This chain links TRBV11-2 with TRBJ2-3; weak D call: TRBD1 (5 bases). The CDR3 extends over 14 amino acids. The germline V gene encodes CDR1 SGHAT and CDR2 FQNNGV. The V end was cut by 5 bases, the J end by 2 bases, with 11 bases between. The CDR3 loop reads CASSQGADTDTQYF. The CDR3 DNA is TGTGCCAGCAGCCAAGGGGCAGACACAGATACGCAGTATTTT.

This chain uses TRBV19 with TRBJ1-5; D may be TRBD1 (5 bases). Germline V gene data show CDR1 as LNHDA and CDR2 as SQIVND (reference sequence). V gave up 9 bases and J gave up 8 bases, with 20 bases separating them. The CDR3 length is 14 residues. The CDR3 loop is CASTRLGGIEPQHF. As DNA, the CDR3 is TGTGCCAGCACTAGGCTCGGGGGAATAGAGCCCCAGCATTTT.